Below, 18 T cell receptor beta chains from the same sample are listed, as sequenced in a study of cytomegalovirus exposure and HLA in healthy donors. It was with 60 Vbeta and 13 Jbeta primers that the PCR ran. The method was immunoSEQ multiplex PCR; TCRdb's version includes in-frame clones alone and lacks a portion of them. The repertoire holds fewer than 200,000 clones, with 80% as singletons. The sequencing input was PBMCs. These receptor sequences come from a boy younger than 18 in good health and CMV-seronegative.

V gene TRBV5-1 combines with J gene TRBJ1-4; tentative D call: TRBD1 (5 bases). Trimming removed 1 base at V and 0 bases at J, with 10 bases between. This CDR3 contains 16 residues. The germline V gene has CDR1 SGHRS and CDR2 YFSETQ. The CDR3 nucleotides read TGCGCCAGCAGCTTGAGGGGTCCTGCAACTAATGAAAAACTGTTTTTT. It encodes CASSLRGPATNEKLFF.

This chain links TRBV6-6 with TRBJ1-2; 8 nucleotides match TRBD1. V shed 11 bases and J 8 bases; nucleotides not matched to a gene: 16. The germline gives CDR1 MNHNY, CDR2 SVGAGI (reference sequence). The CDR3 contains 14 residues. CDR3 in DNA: TGTGCCGGCCGGACAGGGACCTCTACTACGGGCTACACCTTC. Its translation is CAGRTGTSTTGYTF.

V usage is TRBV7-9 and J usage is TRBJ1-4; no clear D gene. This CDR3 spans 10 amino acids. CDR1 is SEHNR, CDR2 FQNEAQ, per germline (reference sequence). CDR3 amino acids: CSGNPEKLFF. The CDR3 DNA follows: TGTTCCGGGAACCCTGAAAAACTGTTTTTT.

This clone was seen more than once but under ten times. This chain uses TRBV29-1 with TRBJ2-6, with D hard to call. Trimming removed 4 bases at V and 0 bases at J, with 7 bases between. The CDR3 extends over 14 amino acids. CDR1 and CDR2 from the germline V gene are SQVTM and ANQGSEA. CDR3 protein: CSVAGHSGANVLTF. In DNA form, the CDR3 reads TGCAGCGTTGCCGGTCACTCTGGGGCCAACGTCCTGACTTTC. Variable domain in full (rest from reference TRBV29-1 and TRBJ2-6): SAVISQKPSRDICQRGTSLTIQCQVDSQVTMMFWYRQQPGQSLTLIATANQGSEATYESGFVIDKFPISRPNLTFSTLTVSNMSPEDSSIYLCSVAGHSGANVLTFGAGSRLTVL.

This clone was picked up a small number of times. The CDR3 DNA sequence: TGTGCCAGCAGCCCTAGCGGGTCCTACAATGAGCAGTTCTTC. Translating gives CASSPSGSYNEQFF. The chain is built from TRBV6-4 and TRBJ2-1; TRBD2 matches at 8 bases. CDR3 length equals 14 residues. With V trimmed by 6 bases and J by 1 base, 2 bases remained unmatched. From germline, CDR1 is MRHNA and CDR2 SNTAGT.

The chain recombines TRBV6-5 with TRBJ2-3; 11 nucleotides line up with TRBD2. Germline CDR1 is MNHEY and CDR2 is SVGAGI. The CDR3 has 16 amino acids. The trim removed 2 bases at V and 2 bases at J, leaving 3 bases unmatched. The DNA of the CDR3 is TGTGCCAGCAGTTACGGACTAGCGGGCCCCACAGATACGCAGTATTTT. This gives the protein CASSYGLAGPTDTQYF.

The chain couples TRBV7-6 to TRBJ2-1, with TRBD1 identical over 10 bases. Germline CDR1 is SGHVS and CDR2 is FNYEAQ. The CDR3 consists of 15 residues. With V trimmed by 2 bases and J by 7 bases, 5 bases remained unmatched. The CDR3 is CASSLSGTGDNEQFF. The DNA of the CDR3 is TGTGCCAGCAGCTTATCAGGGACAGGGGATAATGAGCAGTTCTTC.

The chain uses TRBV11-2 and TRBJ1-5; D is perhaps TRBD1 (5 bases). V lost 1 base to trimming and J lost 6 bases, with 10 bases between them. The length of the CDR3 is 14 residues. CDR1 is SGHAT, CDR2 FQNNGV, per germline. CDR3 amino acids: CASSLAGVPQPQHF. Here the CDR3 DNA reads TGTGCCAGCAGCTTAGCGGGGGTCCCTCAGCCCCAGCATTTT.

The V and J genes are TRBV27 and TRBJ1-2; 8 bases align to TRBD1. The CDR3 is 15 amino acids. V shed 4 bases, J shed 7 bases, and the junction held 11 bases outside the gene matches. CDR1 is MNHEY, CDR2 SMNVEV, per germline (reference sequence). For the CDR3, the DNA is TGTGCCAGCAGTTCGTGGGGCAGGGGGCCGAGTGGCTACACCTTC. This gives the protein CASSSWGRGPSGYTF.

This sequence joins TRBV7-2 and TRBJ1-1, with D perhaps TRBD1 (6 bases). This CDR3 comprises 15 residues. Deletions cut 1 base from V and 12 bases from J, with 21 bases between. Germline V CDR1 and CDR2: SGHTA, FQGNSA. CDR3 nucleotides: TGTGCCAGCAGCTTAGTTGCTCTACAGGGCGGTCGTCCTTTCTTT. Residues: CASSLVALQGGRPFF.

CDR3 residues: CASSFFGLATNTGELFF. The CDR3 coding sequence is TGCGCCAGCAGCTTTTTTGGACTAGCGACGAACACCGGGGAGCTGTTTTTT. This chain joins TRBV5-1 and TRBJ2-2; 9 nucleotides align to TRBD2. V trimming: 2 bases; J trimming: 0 bases; junction bases outside the gene matches: 5. Germline CDR1 SGHRS, CDR2 YFSETQ. The CDR3 loop spans 17 amino acids.

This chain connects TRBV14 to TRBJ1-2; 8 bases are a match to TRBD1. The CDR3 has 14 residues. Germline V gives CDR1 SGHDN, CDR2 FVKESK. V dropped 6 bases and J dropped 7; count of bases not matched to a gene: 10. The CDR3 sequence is CASSPDRDSSGYTF. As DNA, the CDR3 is TGTGCCAGCAGTCCGGACAGGGATAGTTCTGGCTACACCTTC.

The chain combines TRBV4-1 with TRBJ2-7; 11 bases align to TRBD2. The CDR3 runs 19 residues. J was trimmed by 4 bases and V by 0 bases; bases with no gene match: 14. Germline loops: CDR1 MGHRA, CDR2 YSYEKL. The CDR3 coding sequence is TGCGCCAGCAGCCAAGATACTTTGACTAGCGGGGAAAGGTCGTACGAGCAGTACTTC. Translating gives CASSQDTLTSGERSYEQYF.

DNA of the CDR3: TGTGCCATCAGGACGGGACAGGCAGCCTCCTATGGCTACACCTTC. Its translation is CAIRTGQAASYGYTF. The chain carries TRBV10-3 and TRBJ1-2, with 8 positions matching TRBD1. Looked up from germline, CDR1 is ENHRY and CDR2 is SYGVKD. The junction had 10 bases not matched to a gene; V was cut back by 6 bases and J by 4 bases. The CDR3 contains 15 residues.

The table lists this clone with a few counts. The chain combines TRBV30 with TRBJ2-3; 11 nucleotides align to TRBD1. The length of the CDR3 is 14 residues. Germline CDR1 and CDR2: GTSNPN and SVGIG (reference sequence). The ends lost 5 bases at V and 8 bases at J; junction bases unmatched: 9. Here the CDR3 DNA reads TGTGCCTGGGCCCTTGGGACAGGGGGGACTACGCAGTATTTT. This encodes CAWALGTGGTTQYF.

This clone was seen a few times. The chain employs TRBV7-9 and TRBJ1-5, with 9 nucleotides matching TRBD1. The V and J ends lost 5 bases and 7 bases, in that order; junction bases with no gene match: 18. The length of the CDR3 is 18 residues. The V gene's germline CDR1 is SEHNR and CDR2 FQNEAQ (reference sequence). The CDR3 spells CASSPGAYRGPGPQPQHF. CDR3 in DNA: TGTGCCAGCAGCCCAGGGGCTTACAGGGGGCCCGGGCCCCAGCCCCAGCATTTT.

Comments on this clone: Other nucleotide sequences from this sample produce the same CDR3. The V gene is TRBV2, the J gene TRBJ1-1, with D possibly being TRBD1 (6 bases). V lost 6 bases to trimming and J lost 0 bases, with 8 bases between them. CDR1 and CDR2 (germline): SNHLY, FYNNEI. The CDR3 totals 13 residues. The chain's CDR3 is CASSGQMNTEAFF. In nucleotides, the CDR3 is TGTGCCAGCAGCGGACAGATGAACACTGAAGCTTTCTTT.

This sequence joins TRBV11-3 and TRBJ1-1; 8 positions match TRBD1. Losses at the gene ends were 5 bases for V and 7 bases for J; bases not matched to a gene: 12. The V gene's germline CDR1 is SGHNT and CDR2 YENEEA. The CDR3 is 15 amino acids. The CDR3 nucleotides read TGTGCCAGCAGCCCCCGGCAGGGGGCGCGGAATGAAGCTTTCTTT. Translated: CASSPRQGARNEAFF.